The 11 T cell receptor beta chains listed next were all sequenced from one sample in a study of blood T cell repertoires in COVID-19. The protocol was immunoSEQ multiplex PCR, while the TCRdb copy is restricted to in-frame clones and leaves out a portion. Altogether fewer than 400,000 clones are present, 90% to 95% being singletons, with the ten largest covering 3.9%. The sample consisted of PBMCs or T cells enriched from blood (not recorded which). These TCRs come from a woman in her 30s who had been exposed to COVID-19.

The V gene is TRBV7-8, the J gene TRBJ2-5, with 8 bases identical to TRBD2. V shed 7 bases, J shed 5 bases, and the junction held 9 bases outside the gene matches. The CDR3 has 14 amino acids. Germline assignment: CDR1 SGHVS and CDR2 FQNEAQ. CDR3 sequence: CASTSGGERETQYF. As DNA, the CDR3 is TGTGCCAGCACCTCGGGGGGGGAGAGGGAGACCCAGTACTTC. Full variable domain (remainder filled in from reference TRBV7-8 and TRBJ2-5): GAGVSQSPRYKVAKRGQDVALRCDPISGHVSLFWYQQALGQGPEFLTYFQNEAQLDKSGLPSDRFFAERPEGSVSTLKIQRTQQEDSAVYLCASTSGGERETQYFGPGTRLLVL.

This rearrangement joins TRBV19 to TRBJ1-6; the D gene is possibly TRBD1 (5 bases). Between the trimmed V and J ends, which lost 2 bases and 4 bases, there was a span of 9 bases. CDR1 and CDR2 from the germline V gene are LNHDA and SQIVND (reference sequence). This CDR3 has 15 residues. CDR3 sequence: CASSIRAGYNSPLHF. In DNA form, the CDR3 reads TGTGCCAGTAGTATACGGGCAGGGTATAATTCACCCCTCCACTTT.

This clone appeared a single time. V is TRBV5-1 and J is TRBJ1-2, with unresolved D. V lost 0 bases and J 8 bases, leaving 8 bases between the germline ends. This CDR3 comprises 12 residues. Germline loops: CDR1 SGHRS, CDR2 YFSETQ. The CDR3 region has the DNA TGCGCCAGCAGCTTGGTCGGGTGGGGCTACACCTTC. It yields the protein CASSLVGWGYTF.

The rearrangement joins TRBV24-1 to TRBJ2-5, with D unresolved. The ends were cut back, 4 bases at V and 0 bases at J, with 11 bases in the middle. The germline CDR1 and CDR2 sequences are KGHDR and SFDVKD. The CDR3 is made up of 15 amino acids. The CDR3 here is CATSEAELHQETQYF. The CDR3 coding sequence is TGTGCCACCAGTGAGGCCGAATTGCACCAAGAGACCCAGTACTTC.

This clone was observed a single time. The chain uses TRBV5-1 and TRBJ1-6, with D tentatively TRBD1 (6 bases). This CDR3 spans 15 amino acids. Germline V lookup: CDR1 SGHRS, CDR2 YFSETQ. Trimming took 0 bases from V and 7 from J, leaving 11 bases between them. The CDR3 here is CASSLAGVGNSPLHF. DNA of the CDR3: TGCGCCAGCAGCTTGGCAGGGGTTGGGAATTCACCCCTCCACTTT.

The chain joins TRBV7-2 to TRBJ1-5; tentatively, D is TRBD1 (5 bases). Trimming pared 1 base from V and 0 bases from J, leaving 7 bases between. Germline V gene data show CDR1 as SGHTA and CDR2 as FQGNSA. The CDR3 spans 15 residues. The CDR3 here is CASSLEGLSNQPQHF. The CDR3 DNA reads as TGTGCCAGCAGCTTAGAGGGACTTAGCAATCAGCCCCAGCATTTT.

The V and J genes are TRBV7-9 and TRBJ2-1; possible D gene TRBD2, 5 bases. V was clipped by 5 bases and J by 3 bases, with 11 bases between them. This CDR3 has 14 amino acids. The V gene's germline CDR1 is SEHNR and CDR2 FQNEAQ (reference sequence). For the CDR3, the DNA is TGTGCCAGCAGCCCATCGGGGTACTACAATGAGCAGTTCTTC. This gives the protein CASSPSGYYNEQFF. Together with reference TRBV7-9 and TRBJ2-1, the CDR3 gives the full variable domain: DTGVSQNPRHKITKRGQNVTFRCDPISEHNRLYWYRQTLGQGPEFLTYFQNEAQLEKSRLLSDRFSAERPKGSFSTLEIQRTEQGDSAMYLCASSPSGYYNEQFFGPGTRLTVL.

The chain recombines TRBV5-1 with TRBJ2-7, with D possibly TRBD2 on 5 matching bases. There are 14 residues in the CDR3. Deletions cut 0 bases from V and 5 bases from J, with 12 bases between. Germline CDR1 and CDR2: SGHRS and YFSETQ. CDR3 residues: CASSLDHPGDEQYF. The CDR3 bases are TGCGCCAGCAGCTTGGATCACCCCGGGGACGAGCAGTACTTC.

The V call is TRBV3-1 (or the pseudogene TRBV3-2), the J call TRBJ2-7; D is possibly TRBD2 (5 bases). V was trimmed by 1 base and J by 2 bases, leaving 9 bases between them. CDR3 length equals 14 residues. Germline V gives CDR1 LGHDT, CDR2 YNNKEL (reference sequence). The CDR3 is CASSQATGTYEQYF. The CDR3 bases are TGTGCCAGCAGCCAAGCCACGGGGACCTACGAGCAGTACTTC.

This clone has a single count. The chain recombines TRBV11-2 with TRBJ1-5; 10 bases align to TRBD1. CDR3 length: 14 residues. Germline assignment: CDR1 SGHAT and CDR2 FQNNGV. V was clipped by 5 bases and J by 7 bases; unmatched bases: 5. This CDR3 reads CASSPGTGVQPQHF. The CDR3 region has the DNA TGTGCCAGCAGCCCCGGGACAGGGGTCCAGCCCCAGCATTTT.

The genes are TRBV6-5 and TRBJ2-1; TRBD2 aligns across 12 bases. CDR1 is MNHEY, CDR2 SVGAGI, per germline. Losses at the gene ends were 4 bases for V and 6 bases for J; bases not matched to a gene: 4. CDR3 length: 15 amino acids. CDR3 amino acids: CASSFGLAGRNEQFF. CDR3 in DNA: TGTGCCAGCAGTTTCGGACTAGCGGGGCGCAATGAGCAGTTCTTC.